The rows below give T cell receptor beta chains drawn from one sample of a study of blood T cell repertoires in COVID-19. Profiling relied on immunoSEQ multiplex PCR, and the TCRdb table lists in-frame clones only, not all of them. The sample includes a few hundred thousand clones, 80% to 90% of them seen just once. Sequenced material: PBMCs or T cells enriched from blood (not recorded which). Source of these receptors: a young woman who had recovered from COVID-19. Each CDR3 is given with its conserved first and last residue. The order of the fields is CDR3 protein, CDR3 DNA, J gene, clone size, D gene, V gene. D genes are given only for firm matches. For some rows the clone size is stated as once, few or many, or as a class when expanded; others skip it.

CDR3 protein: CASSGKMKTAPNTEAFF
CDR3 DNA: TGTGCCAGCAGCGGAAAAATGAAGACAGCCCCGAACACTGAAGCTTTCTTT
J gene: TRBJ1-1
clone size: NA
D gene: NA
V gene: TRBV7-9

CDR3 protein: CASSHSDRGTYEQYF
CDR3 DNA: TGTGCCAGCAGCCACAGTGACAGGGGGACCTACGAGCAGTACTTC
J gene: TRBJ2-7
clone size: NA
D gene: TRBD1
V gene: TRBV3-1/TRBV3-2

CDR3 protein: CATSAGTGVYEQYF
CDR3 DNA: TGTGCCACCAGTGCCGGGACAGGGGTTTACGAGCAGTACTTC
J gene: TRBJ2-7
clone size: NA
D gene: TRBD1
V gene: TRBV24-1

CDR3 protein: CASSLEAGVGGYTF
CDR3 DNA: TGTGCCAGCAGCTTAGAGGCAGGGGTTGGGGGCTACACCTTC
J gene: TRBJ1-2
clone size: NA
D gene: NA
V gene: TRBV7-2

CDR3 protein: CASSPSGTAEAFF
CDR3 DNA: TGTGCCAGCAGTCCCTCCGGGACAGCGGAAGCTTTCTTT
J gene: TRBJ1-1
clone size: NA
D gene: TRBD1
V gene: TRBV28

CDR3 protein: CASSVTTRGEQFF
CDR3 DNA: TGTGCCAGTTCTGTTACTACTCGAGGTGAGCAGTTCTTC
J gene: TRBJ2-1
clone size: NA
D gene: NA
V gene: TRBV2

CDR3 protein: CASSSDREVDTEAFF
CDR3 DNA: TGTGCCAGTAGTTCGGACAGGGAGGTGGATACTGAAGCTTTCTTT
J gene: TRBJ1-1
clone size: NA
D gene: TRBD1
V gene: TRBV19

CDR3 protein: CASSEGVAGGGWPQYF
CDR3 DNA: TGTGCCAGCAGCGAGGGGGTAGCGGGAGGAGGGTGGCCCCAGTACTTC
J gene: TRBJ2-5
clone size: NA
D gene: TRBD2
V gene: TRBV7-2

CDR3 protein: CASSIRAGGTGSQETQYF
CDR3 DNA: TGTGCCAGTAGTATCCGGGCCGGGGGGACTGGGTCCCAAGAGACCCAGTACTTC
J gene: TRBJ2-5
clone size: NA
D gene: TRBD2
V gene: TRBV19

CDR3 protein: CASSTGALGAFF
CDR3 DNA: TGTGCCAGCAGTACAGGGGCGCTTGGAGCTTTCTTT
J gene: TRBJ1-1
clone size: many
D gene: TRBD1
V gene: TRBV6-2/TRBV6-3

CDR3 protein: CASSYSAGNYGYTF
CDR3 DNA: TGTGCCAGCAGTTACTCGGCAGGAAACTATGGCTACACCTTC
J gene: TRBJ1-2
clone size: NA
D gene: NA
V gene: TRBV6-5

CDR3 protein: CASSLWVLLAGDVSNYGYTF
CDR3 DNA: TGTGCCAGCAGTTTATGGGTTCTGCTTGCAGGGGACGTTTCCAACTATGGCTACACCTTC
J gene: TRBJ1-2
clone size: NA
D gene: NA
V gene: TRBV28

CDR3 protein: CATQLAGATDTQYF
CDR3 DNA: TGCGCCACCCAACTAGCGGGGGCCACAGATACGCAGTATTTT
J gene: TRBJ2-3
clone size: NA
D gene: TRBD2
V gene: TRBV5-1

CDR3 protein: CATSDTSGRSYEQYF
CDR3 DNA: TGTGCCACCAGTGACACTAGCGGGAGGAGCTACGAGCAGTACTTC
J gene: TRBJ2-7
clone size: NA
D gene: TRBD2
V gene: TRBV24-1

CDR3 protein: CASSRSRQGNSPLHF
CDR3 DNA: TGTGCCAGCAGTCGATCTCGACAGGGGAATTCACCCCTCCACTTT
J gene: TRBJ1-6
clone size: NA
D gene: TRBD1
V gene: TRBV27

CDR3 protein: CASSPSSGHGNTIYF
CDR3 DNA: TGTGCCAGCAGCCCATCGTCAGGGCATGGAAACACCATATATTTT
J gene: TRBJ1-3
clone size: NA
D gene: NA
V gene: TRBV7-2

CDR3 protein: CASSLRGLKGYTF
CDR3 DNA: TGTGCCAGCAGCTTACGGGGGTTGAAGGGCTACACCTTC
J gene: TRBJ1-2
clone size: NA
D gene: NA
V gene: TRBV7-2

CDR3 protein: CASKTTGTVKTQYF
CDR3 DNA: TGTGCCAGTAAAACTACAGGGACGGTTAAGACCCAGTACTTC
J gene: TRBJ2-5
clone size: NA
D gene: NA
V gene: TRBV28

CDR3 protein: CATSRVPSGGANTGELFF
CDR3 DNA: TGTGCCACCAGCAGAGTCCCCAGCGGGGGGGCGAACACCGGGGAGCTGTTTTTT
J gene: TRBJ2-2
clone size: NA
D gene: TRBD2
V gene: TRBV15

CDR3 protein: CSASTPQETQYF
CDR3 DNA: TGCAGTGCCAGTACCCCCCAGGAGACCCAGTACTTC
J gene: TRBJ2-5
clone size: NA
D gene: NA
V gene: TRBV20-1

CDR3 protein: CASSYRAMAGANVLTF
CDR3 DNA: TGTGCCAGCAGCTACAGGGCTATGGCTGGGGCCAACGTCCTGACTTTC
J gene: TRBJ2-6
clone size: NA
D gene: NA
V gene: TRBV7-2

CDR3 protein: CASSSSGQVNPQHF
CDR3 DNA: NA
J gene: TRBJ1-5
clone size: NA
D gene: NA
V gene: TRBV27

CDR3 protein: CASSLVKGDVPYGYTF
CDR3 DNA: TGTGCCAGCAGCTTAGTAAAGGGGGATGTCCCCTATGGCTACACCTTC
J gene: TRBJ1-2
clone size: NA
D gene: NA
V gene: TRBV7-2

CDR3 protein: CASRPGNANTGELFF
CDR3 DNA: TGTGCCAGCAGACCAGGGAACGCGAACACCGGGGAGCTGTTTTTT
J gene: TRBJ2-2
clone size: NA
D gene: NA
V gene: TRBV27

CDR3 protein: CAWMSARAGRRGYTF
CDR3 DNA: TGTGCCTGGATGTCGGCGCGGGCAGGGAGGAGAGGCTACACCTTC
J gene: TRBJ1-2
clone size: NA
D gene: NA
V gene: TRBV30

CDR3 protein: CASSAGNTEAFF
CDR3 DNA: TGTGCCAGCAGTGCAGGGAACACTGAAGCTTTCTTT
J gene: TRBJ1-1
clone size: NA
D gene: NA
V gene: TRBV6-6

CDR3 protein: CASSYSRSTFSGNTIYF
CDR3 DNA: TGTGCCAGCAGTTACTCTCGATCGACATTCTCTGGAAACACCATATATTTT
J gene: TRBJ1-3
clone size: NA
D gene: NA
V gene: TRBV6-2/TRBV6-3

CDR3 protein: CASSLVVRGASYEQYF
CDR3 DNA: TGTGCCAGCAGCTTAGTTGTCAGGGGGGCCTCCTACGAGCAGTACTTC
J gene: TRBJ2-7
clone size: NA
D gene: NA
V gene: TRBV11-2

CDR3 protein: CASSLRGSSGRDRDTQYF
CDR3 DNA: TGTGCCAGCAGCCTCCGGGGATCCAGCGGGCGGGACAGAGATACGCAGTATTTT
J gene: TRBJ2-3
clone size: NA
D gene: NA
V gene: TRBV9

CDR3 protein: CASSLSGGVSSYEQYF
CDR3 DNA: TGCGCCAGCAGCTTGAGCGGGGGGGTCAGCTCCTACGAGCAGTACTTC
J gene: TRBJ2-7
clone size: once
D gene: TRBD2
V gene: TRBV5-1

CDR3 protein: CASSYFGGSYSPLHF
CDR3 DNA: TGTGCCAGCAGCTACTTCGGGGGGTCTTACTCACCCCTCCACTTT
J gene: TRBJ1-6
clone size: NA
D gene: NA
V gene: TRBV5-5

CDR3 protein: CASSGTGETQYF
CDR3 DNA: TGTGCCAGCAGCGGGACAGGGGAGACCCAGTACTTC
J gene: TRBJ2-5
clone size: NA
D gene: TRBD1
V gene: TRBV5-5

CDR3 protein: CASAGTEKETQYF
CDR3 DNA: TGTGCCAGCGCCGGGACAGAAAAAGAGACCCAGTACTTC
J gene: TRBJ2-5
clone size: NA
D gene: TRBD1
V gene: TRBV2

CDR3 protein: CASSPPGLSAAFF
CDR3 DNA: TGCGCCAGCAGCCCACCAGGACTATCCGCCGCTTTCTTT
J gene: TRBJ1-1
clone size: NA
D gene: NA
V gene: TRBV4-1

CDR3 protein: CASSRDRVHGYTF
CDR3 DNA: TGTGCCAGCAGCCGTGACAGGGTGCATGGCTACACCTTC
J gene: TRBJ1-2
clone size: NA
D gene: TRBD1
V gene: TRBV27

CDR3 protein: CASSRTGQGQPQHF
CDR3 DNA: TGCGCCAGCAGCCGGACAGGGCAGGGTCAGCCCCAGCATTTT
J gene: TRBJ1-5
clone size: NA
D gene: TRBD1
V gene: TRBV5-1

CDR3 protein: CATAFLAGGPYEQYF
CDR3 DNA: TGTGCCACGGCCTTCCTAGCGGGGGGCCCCTACGAGCAGTACTTC
J gene: TRBJ2-7
clone size: NA
D gene: TRBD2
V gene: TRBV7-2

CDR3 protein: CASSSSGSTGELFF
CDR3 DNA: TGTGCCAGCAGCTCTAGCGGGAGCACCGGGGAGCTGTTTTTT
J gene: TRBJ2-2
clone size: NA
D gene: TRBD2
V gene: TRBV7-2

CDR3 protein: CAWSDNRESGYTF
CDR3 DNA: TGTGCCTGGAGTGACAACAGGGAGTCTGGCTACACCTTC
J gene: TRBJ1-2
clone size: NA
D gene: NA
V gene: TRBV30

CDR3 protein: CASSLMAGVLNEQFF
CDR3 DNA: TGTGCCAGCAGTTTAATGGCGGGGGTCTTGAATGAGCAGTTCTTC
J gene: TRBJ2-1
clone size: NA
D gene: TRBD2
V gene: TRBV27